The rows below give T cell receptor beta chains drawn from one sample of a study of blood T cell repertoires in COVID-19. Repertoires were generated with immunoSEQ multiplex PCR, while TCRdb's copy carries only in-frame clones and drops some. Among 280,000 or so clones listed, about 91% were seen once. Sequencing was carried out using peripheral blood. These receptor sequences come from a woman in her 30s who had recovered from COVID-19. Both conserved end residues are part of each CDR3. A D gene is named only where the DNA matches it firmly. Part of the rows lack a size; the others show once, few, many or a class for expanded clones.

v_call: TRBV19; d_call: .; j_call: TRBJ2-7; clone_size: .; cdr3_aa: CASRDRASYEQYF; cdr3_nt: TGTGCCAGTAGGGACAGAGCCTCCTACGAGCAGTACTTC
v_call: TRBV7-8; d_call: .; j_call: TRBJ1-4; clone_size: .; cdr3_aa: CASSGLDEKLFF; cdr3_nt: TGTGCCAGCTCAGGGCTGGATGAAAAACTGTTTTTT
v_call: TRBV7-2; d_call: .; j_call: TRBJ1-2; clone_size: once; cdr3_aa: CASNLPGGDYGYTF; cdr3_nt: TGTGCCAGCAACCTGCCGGGGGGTGACTATGGCTACACCTTC
v_call: TRBV12-5; d_call: .; j_call: TRBJ2-7; clone_size: .; cdr3_aa: CASALVRSGAYEQYF; cdr3_nt: TGTGCTAGTGCTTTGGTACGGAGCGGCGCCTACGAGCAGTACTTC
v_call: TRBV6-5; d_call: .; j_call: TRBJ1-1; clone_size: .; cdr3_aa: CASSPGRGEAFF; cdr3_nt: TGTGCCAGCAGTCCCGGCAGGGGTGAAGCTTTCTTT
v_call: TRBV28; d_call: TRBD1; j_call: TRBJ2-1; clone_size: once; cdr3_aa: CASSPIGQEYNEQFF; cdr3_nt: TGTGCCAGCAGTCCAATCGGACAGGAATACAATGAGCAGTTCTTC
v_call: TRBV27; d_call: TRBD1; j_call: TRBJ2-1; clone_size: .; cdr3_aa: CASSRTGYNEQFF; cdr3_nt: TGTGCCAGCAGTAGGACAGGGTACAATGAGCAGTTCTTC
v_call: TRBV30; d_call: .; j_call: TRBJ1-1; clone_size: once; cdr3_aa: CAWSRGPNTEAFF; cdr3_nt: TGTGCCTGGAGTCGAGGGCCGAACACTGAAGCTTTCTTT
v_call: TRBV29-1; d_call: TRBD1; j_call: TRBJ2-6; clone_size: .; cdr3_aa: CSVGDRGRMKGANVLTF; cdr3_nt: TGCAGCGTCGGGGACAGGGGGCGCATGAAGGGGGCCAACGTCCTGACTTTC
v_call: TRBV18; d_call: TRBD2; j_call: TRBJ2-5; clone_size: .; cdr3_aa: CASSPSSLAGVQETQYF; cdr3_nt: TGTGCCAGCTCACCAAGCAGCCTAGCGGGGGTCCAAGAGACCCAGTACTTC
v_call: TRBV6-5; d_call: TRBD1; j_call: TRBJ1-6; clone_size: once; cdr3_aa: CAGTGTADNSPLHF; cdr3_nt: TGTGCCGGGACCGGGACAGCGGATAATTCACCCCTCCACTTT
v_call: TRBV27; d_call: TRBD1; j_call: TRBJ2-3; clone_size: .; cdr3_aa: CASSLLQTGGSTDTQYF; cdr3_nt: TGTGCCAGCAGTTTACTTCAGACAGGGGGAAGCACAGATACGCAGTATTTT
v_call: TRBV14; d_call: .; j_call: TRBJ2-7; clone_size: .; cdr3_aa: CASSQDRQDEQYF; cdr3_nt: TGTGCCAGCAGCCAAGATCGGCAGGACGAGCAGTACTTC
v_call: TRBV27; d_call: TRBD1; j_call: TRBJ2-1; clone_size: .; cdr3_aa: CASRILPGTGGWNEQFF; cdr3_nt: TGTGCCAGCAGGATTCTCCCCGGGACAGGGGGTTGGAATGAGCAGTTCTTC
v_call: TRBV5-1; d_call: .; j_call: TRBJ1-6; clone_size: .; cdr3_aa: CASSLVGGGSYNSPLHF; cdr3_nt: TGCGCCAGCAGCTTGGTTGGGGGAGGCTCCTATAATTCACCCCTCCACTTT
v_call: TRBV28; d_call: .; j_call: TRBJ1-1; clone_size: .; cdr3_aa: CASSLQQNTEAFF; cdr3_nt: TGTGCCAGCAGTTTACAACAGAACACTGAAGCTTTCTTT
v_call: TRBV28; d_call: .; j_call: TRBJ1-2; clone_size: .; cdr3_aa: CASSFRAYGYTF; cdr3_nt: TGTGCCAGCAGTTTCAGGGCCTATGGCTACACCTTC
v_call: TRBV28; d_call: .; j_call: TRBJ2-6; clone_size: .; cdr3_aa: CASSSAGSGANVLTF; cdr3_nt: TGTGCCAGCAGTTCCGCCGGTTCTGGGGCCAACGTCCTGACTTTC
v_call: TRBV11-3; d_call: .; j_call: TRBJ2-1; clone_size: .; cdr3_aa: CASTLRVSNNEQFF; cdr3_nt: TGTGCCAGCACCCTTAGAGTATCCAACAATGAGCAGTTCTTC
v_call: TRBV5-8; d_call: .; j_call: TRBJ2-1; clone_size: .; cdr3_aa: CASRPYYEQFF; cdr3_nt: TGTGCCAGCAGGCCATACTATGAGCAGTTCTTC
v_call: TRBV5-5; d_call: TRBD1; j_call: TRBJ1-6; clone_size: .; cdr3_aa: CASGQGSSPLHF; cdr3_nt: TGTGCCAGCGGACAGGGAAGTTCACCCCTCCACTTT
v_call: TRBV15; d_call: .; j_call: TRBJ2-7; clone_size: many; cdr3_aa: CATSREGEEQYF; cdr3_nt: TGTGCCACCAGCAGAGAGGGAGAGGAGCAGTACTTC
v_call: TRBV2; d_call: TRBD1; j_call: TRBJ2-7; clone_size: .; cdr3_aa: CASRAGTENYEQYF; cdr3_nt: TGTGCCAGCAGGGCCGGGACAGAAAACTACGAGCAGTACTTC
v_call: TRBV28; d_call: TRBD1; j_call: TRBJ2-7; clone_size: .; cdr3_aa: CASSSRIRKDRGYEQYF; cdr3_nt: TGTGCCAGCAGTAGCCGTATTCGAAAGGACAGGGGCTACGAGCAGTACTTC
v_call: TRBV7-6; d_call: .; j_call: TRBJ2-2; clone_size: .; cdr3_aa: CASSLGPGQNTGELFF; cdr3_nt: TGTGCCAGCAGCTTAGGCCCCGGACAGAACACCGGGGAGCTGTTTTTT
v_call: TRBV4-1; d_call: .; j_call: TRBJ2-3; clone_size: .; cdr3_aa: CASSRQGTDTQYF; cdr3_nt: TGCGCCAGCAGCCGACAGGGCACAGATACGCAGTATTTT
v_call: TRBV19; d_call: .; j_call: TRBJ2-5; clone_size: .; cdr3_aa: CASSILGGHGETQYF; cdr3_nt: TGTGCCAGTAGTATCTTGGGGGGGCACGGAGAGACCCAGTACTTC
v_call: TRBV7-2; d_call: .; j_call: TRBJ2-5; clone_size: .; cdr3_aa: CASSPPGLTETQYF; cdr3_nt: TGTGCCAGCAGCCCCCCCGGACTGACAGAGACCCAGTACTTC
v_call: TRBV7-2; d_call: TRBD2; j_call: TRBJ2-2; clone_size: .; cdr3_aa: CASSPRGGHTGELFF; cdr3_nt: TGTGCCAGCAGCCCCCGGGGGGGCCACACCGGGGAGCTGTTTTTT
v_call: TRBV11-3; d_call: .; j_call: TRBJ2-1; clone_size: .; cdr3_aa: CASSLDQTKRDEQFF; cdr3_nt: TGTGCCAGCAGCTTAGATCAGACAAAGAGGGATGAGCAGTTCTTC
v_call: TRBV24-1; d_call: .; j_call: TRBJ2-5; clone_size: .; cdr3_aa: CATSDPLAGIGETQYF; cdr3_nt: TGTGCCACCAGTGATCCTTTGGCGGGGATCGGAGAGACCCAGTACTTC
v_call: TRBV28; d_call: TRBD2; j_call: TRBJ2-5; clone_size: .; cdr3_aa: CASSLPGLEAETQYF; cdr3_nt: TGTGCCAGCAGTTTGCCCGGACTAGAAGCAGAGACCCAGTACTTC
v_call: TRBV18; d_call: .; j_call: TRBJ1-1; clone_size: once; cdr3_aa: CASSPPLQALNTEAFF; cdr3_nt: TGTGCCAGCTCACCACCCTTACAGGCCCTGAACACTGAAGCTTTCTTT
v_call: TRBV9; d_call: .; j_call: TRBJ2-2; clone_size: .; cdr3_aa: CASSVALGGTGELFF; cdr3_nt: TGTGCCAGCAGCGTAGCCCTCGGAGGGACCGGGGAGCTGTTTTTT
v_call: TRBV6-1; d_call: .; j_call: TRBJ2-1; clone_size: .; cdr3_aa: CASSGNQGSSYNEQFF; cdr3_nt: TGTGCCAGCAGTGGCAACCAGGGGAGCTCCTACAATGAGCAGTTCTTC
v_call: TRBV7-7; d_call: TRBD2; j_call: TRBJ2-3; clone_size: .; cdr3_aa: CASSPLAGGPLIGGTDTQYF; cdr3_nt: TGTGCCAGCAGCCCCCTGGCGGGGGGGCCGCTAATAGGGGGCACAGATACGCAGTATTTT
v_call: TRBV7-2; d_call: .; j_call: TRBJ1-3; clone_size: few; cdr3_aa: CASSLVEGSTIYF; cdr3_nt: TGTGCCAGCAGCTTAGTTGAGGGTAGCACCATATATTTT
v_call: TRBV6-5; d_call: TRBD1; j_call: TRBJ1-5; clone_size: .; cdr3_aa: CASSKQGAVQPQHF; cdr3_nt: TGTGCCAGCAGCAAACAGGGGGCGGTTCAGCCCCAGCATTTT
v_call: TRBV7-2; d_call: TRBD1; j_call: TRBJ1-2; clone_size: .; cdr3_aa: CASSLVGTAPGGYTF; cdr3_nt: TGTGCCAGCAGCTTAGTTGGGACAGCCCCAGGCGGCTACACCTTC
v_call: TRBV4-1; d_call: TRBD1; j_call: TRBJ1-2; clone_size: .; cdr3_aa: CASSQPRTGRGYGYTF; cdr3_nt: TGCGCCAGCAGCCAACCGAGGACAGGTCGAGGCTATGGCTACACCTTC
v_call: TRBV19; d_call: TRBD2; j_call: TRBJ2-5; clone_size: .; cdr3_aa: CASSPGGRPGETQYF; cdr3_nt: TGTGCCAGTAGTCCCGGCGGGAGACCGGGAGAGACCCAGTACTTC
v_call: TRBV7-6; d_call: .; j_call: TRBJ2-5; clone_size: .; cdr3_aa: CASSFGVAGKETQYF; cdr3_nt: TGTGCCAGCAGCTTCGGGGTCGCGGGAAAAGAGACCCAGTACTTC
v_call: TRBV19; d_call: .; j_call: TRBJ2-4; clone_size: .; cdr3_aa: CASSPQTRGANIQYF; cdr3_nt: TGTGCCAGTAGTCCTCAGACTAGGGGCGCGAACATTCAGTACTTC
v_call: TRBV6-2/TRBV6-3; d_call: TRBD2; j_call: TRBJ2-3; clone_size: .; cdr3_aa: CASSPTSGGSTTQYF; cdr3_nt: TGTGCCAGCAGTCCAACTAGCGGGGGATCCACTACGCAGTATTTT
v_call: TRBV6-2/TRBV6-3; d_call: .; j_call: TRBJ2-7; clone_size: .; cdr3_aa: CASSKRQPGSYEQYF; cdr3_nt: TGTGCCAGCAGTAAGAGACAACCTGGCTCCTACGAGCAGTACTTC
v_call: TRBV9; d_call: TRBD1; j_call: TRBJ1-2; clone_size: few; cdr3_aa: CASSVGAGGLSNYGYTF; cdr3_nt: TGTGCCAGCAGCGTAGGAGCAGGGGGGCTTAGCAACTATGGCTACACCTTC
v_call: TRBV2; d_call: .; j_call: TRBJ2-7; clone_size: once; cdr3_aa: CASRPKFDYSVQYF; cdr3_nt: TGTGCCAGCAGACCTAAGTTTGATTATTCGGTGCAGTACTTC
v_call: TRBV5-1; d_call: .; j_call: TRBJ2-7; clone_size: .; cdr3_aa: CASSPNRAGAIYEQYF; cdr3_nt: TGCGCCAGCAGCCCCAACAGGGCAGGGGCAATCTACGAGCAGTACTTC
v_call: TRBV27; d_call: TRBD1; j_call: TRBJ2-1; clone_size: .; cdr3_aa: CASSFGQGHEQFF; cdr3_nt: TGTGCCAGCAGTTTTGGACAGGGCCATGAGCAGTTCTTC
v_call: TRBV7-3; d_call: .; j_call: TRBJ1-1; clone_size: .; cdr3_aa: CASSLTDMNTEAFF; cdr3_nt: TGTGCCAGCAGCTTAACAGACATGAACACTGAAGCTTTCTTT
v_call: TRBV5-1; d_call: .; j_call: TRBJ1-4; clone_size: .; cdr3_aa: CASSPRTGGEKLFF; cdr3_nt: TGCGCCAGCAGCCCCAGGACCGGAGGTGAAAAACTGTTTTTT
v_call: TRBV5-1; d_call: TRBD2; j_call: TRBJ2-5; clone_size: .; cdr3_aa: CASSRGLAGTYQETQYF; cdr3_nt: TGCGCCAGCAGCAGGGGACTAGCGGGGACGTACCAAGAGACCCAGTACTTC
v_call: TRBV9; d_call: .; j_call: TRBJ1-2; clone_size: .; cdr3_aa: CASSTRMTGDYGYTF; cdr3_nt: TGTGCCAGCAGCACACGAATGACAGGAGACTATGGCTACACCTTC
v_call: TRBV28; d_call: TRBD1; j_call: TRBJ2-2; clone_size: once; cdr3_aa: CASSLLAGGNTGELFF; cdr3_nt: TGTGCCAGCAGTTTGTTGGCAGGGGGCAACACCGGGGAGCTGTTTTTT
v_call: TRBV5-1; d_call: TRBD2; j_call: TRBJ2-5; clone_size: .; cdr3_aa: CASSLGSSGGPQETQYF; cdr3_nt: TGCGCCAGCAGCTTGGGTAGTAGCGGGGGGCCCCAAGAGACCCAGTACTTC